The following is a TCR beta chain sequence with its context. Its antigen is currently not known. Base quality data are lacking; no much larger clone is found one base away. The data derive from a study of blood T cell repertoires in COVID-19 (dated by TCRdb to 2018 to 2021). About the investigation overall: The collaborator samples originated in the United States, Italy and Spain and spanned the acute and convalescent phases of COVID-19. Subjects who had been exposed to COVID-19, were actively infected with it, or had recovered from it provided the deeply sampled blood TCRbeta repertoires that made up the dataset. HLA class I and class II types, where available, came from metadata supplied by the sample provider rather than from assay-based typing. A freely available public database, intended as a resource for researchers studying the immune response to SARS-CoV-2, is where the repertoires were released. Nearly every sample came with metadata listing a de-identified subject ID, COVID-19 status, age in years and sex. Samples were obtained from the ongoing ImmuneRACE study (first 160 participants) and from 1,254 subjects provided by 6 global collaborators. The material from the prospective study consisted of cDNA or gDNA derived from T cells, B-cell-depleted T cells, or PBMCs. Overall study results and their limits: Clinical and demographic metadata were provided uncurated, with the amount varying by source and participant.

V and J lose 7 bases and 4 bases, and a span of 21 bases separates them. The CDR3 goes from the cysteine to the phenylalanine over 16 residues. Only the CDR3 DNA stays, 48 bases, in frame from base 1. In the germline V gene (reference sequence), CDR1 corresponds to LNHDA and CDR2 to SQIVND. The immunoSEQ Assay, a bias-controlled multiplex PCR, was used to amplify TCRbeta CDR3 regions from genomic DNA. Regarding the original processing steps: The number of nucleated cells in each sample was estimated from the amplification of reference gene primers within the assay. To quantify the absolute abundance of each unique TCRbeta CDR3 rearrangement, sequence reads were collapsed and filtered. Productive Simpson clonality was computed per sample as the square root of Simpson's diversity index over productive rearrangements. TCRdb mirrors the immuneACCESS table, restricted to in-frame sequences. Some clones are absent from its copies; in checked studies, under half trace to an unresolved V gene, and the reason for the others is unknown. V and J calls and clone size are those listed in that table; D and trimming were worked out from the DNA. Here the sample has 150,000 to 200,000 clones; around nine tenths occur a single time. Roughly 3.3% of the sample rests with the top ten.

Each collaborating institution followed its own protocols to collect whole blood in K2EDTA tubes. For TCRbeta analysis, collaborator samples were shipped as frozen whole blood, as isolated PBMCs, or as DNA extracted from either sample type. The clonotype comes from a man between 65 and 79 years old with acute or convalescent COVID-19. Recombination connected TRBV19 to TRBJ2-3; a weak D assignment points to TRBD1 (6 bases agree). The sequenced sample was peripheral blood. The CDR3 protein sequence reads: CASTAIQGFIADTQYF. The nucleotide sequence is TGTGCCAGTACCGCCATACAGGGCTTTATCGCAGATACGCAGTATTTT.